Described below is a single T cell receptor (beta chain) sequence and its context. The data are from a study of patients and donors after allogeneic stem cell transplantation. TCRdb redid the calling of the RT-PCR reads with MiXCR, one entry per CDR3 protein. The repertoire holds 800,000 to 1,000,000 distinct CDR3 sequences, with under 20% as singletons. Unmatched junction bases numbered 5, after V lost 0 bases and J lost 7 bases. CDR1 is SGDLS, CDR2 YYNGEE, per germline. The CDR3 length is 15 residues. The sequenced material came from blood, either unsorted or a sorted T cell fraction (not recorded which). The TCR was taken from a human donor who was either an allogeneic HSCT recipient or a stem cell or donor lymphocyte infusion donor (not recorded which). It is not recorded whose cells these are; they may come from a transplant donor. The rearrangement links TRBV9 to TRBJ2-2; 8 bases match TRBD1. The CDR3 DNA reads as TGTGCCAGCAGCGTAGGGACAGGGTCGCACGGGGAGCTGTTTTTT. It codes for CASSVGTGSHGELFF.